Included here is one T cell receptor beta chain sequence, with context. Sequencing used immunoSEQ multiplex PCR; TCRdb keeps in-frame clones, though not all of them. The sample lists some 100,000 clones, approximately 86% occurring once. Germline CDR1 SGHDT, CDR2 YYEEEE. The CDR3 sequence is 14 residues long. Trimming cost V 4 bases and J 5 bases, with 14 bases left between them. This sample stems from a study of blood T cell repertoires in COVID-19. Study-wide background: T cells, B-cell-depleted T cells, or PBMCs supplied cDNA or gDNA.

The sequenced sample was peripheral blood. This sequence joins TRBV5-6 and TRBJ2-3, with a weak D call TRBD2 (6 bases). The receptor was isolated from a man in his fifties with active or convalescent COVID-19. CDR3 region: CASSQGLAQDTQYF. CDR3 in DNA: TGTGCCAGCAGCCAGGGACTCGCGCAAGATACGCAGTATTTT.